This T cell receptor beta chain was sequenced during a study of T cells in Graves' hyperthyroidism and ophthalmopathy. As for the study in general: Blood was drawn when the patient was first diagnosed and still untreated.

It was RNA transcripts that yielded the amplified TCR beta CDR3 regions. A first-round RT-PCR of the TCR CDR3 used the HTBI primer set. MiXCR, applied by TCRdb to the multiplex PCR reads, yields one record per CDR3 protein. The sample has 450,000 to 600,000 distinct CDR3 sequences; around 13% are singletons. The table lists this clonotype with a few counts. The ends were cut back, 2 bases at V and 7 bases at J, with 14 bases in the middle. The CDR3 runs 14 residues. From germline, CDR1 is MDHEN and CDR2 SYDVKM. The clonotype comes from a woman between 40 and 55 years old with Graves' hyperthyroidism. The V and J genes are TRBV28 and TRBJ1-2, with D maybe TRBD1 (5 bases). Sequences were obtained from blood. CDR3 residues: CASSLQQGFSGYTF. In nucleotides, the CDR3 is TGTGCCAGCAGTTTACAGCAGGGTTTTTCTGGCTACACCTTC.